This T cell receptor (beta chain) emerged from a study of blood T cell repertoires in COVID-19. Study context: COVID-19 samples collected from the United States, Italy and Spain covered acute and convalescent phases. Nucleic acid was either cDNA or gDNA, and it came from T cells, B-cell-depleted T cells, or PBMCs.

CDR1 and CDR2 (germline): SGHDN, FVKESK. CDR3 length: 15 amino acids. The ends were cut back, 1 base at V and 6 bases at J, with 15 bases in the middle. How the authors handled the data: Using reference gene primer amplification, nucleated cell counts were estimated. Sequenced by immunoSEQ multiplex PCR; TCRdb stores in-frame clones only, minus some. The V and J calls and clone size are taken from that table; D and trimming were inferred from the DNA. The table shows approximately 89,000 clones, with about 95% occurring only once. Sequencing input: peripheral blood. The gene calls are TRBV14 and TRBJ1-1; D is perhaps TRBD1 (5 bases). The receptor was derived from a human donor with active COVID-19. The donor label of this sample is uncertain. CDR3 region: CASSQVAGGGSEAFF. The CDR3 DNA reads TGTGCCAGCAGCCAAGTTGCTGGGGGGGGGTCTGAAGCTTTCTTT.